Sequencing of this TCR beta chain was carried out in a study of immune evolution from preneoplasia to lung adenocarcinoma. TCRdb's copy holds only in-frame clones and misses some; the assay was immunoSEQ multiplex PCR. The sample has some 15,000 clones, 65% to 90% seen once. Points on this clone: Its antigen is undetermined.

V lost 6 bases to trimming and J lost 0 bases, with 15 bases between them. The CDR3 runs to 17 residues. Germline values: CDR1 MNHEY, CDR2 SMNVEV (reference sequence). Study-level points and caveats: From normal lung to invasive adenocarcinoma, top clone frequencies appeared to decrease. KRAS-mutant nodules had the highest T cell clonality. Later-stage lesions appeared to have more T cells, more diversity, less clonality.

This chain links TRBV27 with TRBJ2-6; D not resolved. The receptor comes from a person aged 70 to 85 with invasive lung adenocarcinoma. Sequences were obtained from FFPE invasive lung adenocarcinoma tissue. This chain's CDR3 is CASSSNTSSSGANVLTF. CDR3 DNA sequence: TGTGCCAGCAGCTCGAACACCTCCTCCTCTGGGGCCAACGTCCTGACTTTC.